The 27 T cell receptor beta chains reported below all come from one sample, sequenced in a study of T cells in Graves' hyperthyroidism and ophthalmopathy. Researchers took RNA transcripts and amplified the TCR beta CDR3 regions from them. Carried out on the TCR CDR3, a first-round RT-PCR used the HTBI primer set. TCRdb called the multiplex PCR reads again in MiXCR, with one record for every CDR3 protein. The data hold around 530,000 distinct CDR3 sequences, with about a sixth observed a single time. The sample comprised blood. All receptors derive from a woman aged 18-29 years with Graves' ophthalmopathy.

The chain uses TRBV7-9 and TRBJ1-5; D might be TRBD1 (6 bases). The CDR3 runs to 16 residues. Germline CDR1 reads SEHNR; CDR2 reads FQNEAQ (reference sequence). Trimming removed 4 bases from V and 2 bases from J, with 15 bases in between. Here the CDR3 DNA reads TGTGCCAGCAGCTATTTCGGACAGAGGGGCAATCAGCCCCAGCATTTT. Translation gives CASSYFGQRGNQPQHF.

Only a few counts were recorded for this clonotype. This chain uses TRBV7-2 with TRBJ2-1; D is perhaps TRBD2 (5 bases). The CDR3 spans 12 residues. Trimming removed 5 bases from V and 9 bases from J, with 11 bases in between. Germline CDR1 reads SGHTA; CDR2 reads FQGNSA. DNA of the CDR3: TGTGCCAGCAGCCCGGACTTGGCTGAGCAGTTCTTC. Translated, it gives CASSPDLAEQFF.

This clonotype was counted many times. J is TRBJ2-5 and V is TRBV10-3, with a tentative D call TRBD2 (5 bases). V lost 4 bases and J 5 bases, leaving 5 bases between the germline ends. The CDR3 is 11 amino acids. Germline values: CDR1 ENHRY, CDR2 SYGVKD. The CDR3 DNA reads as TGTGCCATCAGTGGCGGGGAGACCCAGTACTTC. It is translated as CAISGGETQYF.

This clonotype was seen at least ten times. The rearrangement links TRBV6-2 or TRBV6-3 to TRBJ2-7; D is unresolved. V lost 2 bases, J lost 4 bases, and 6 bases lay in between. The CDR3 totals 12 residues. Per germline, CDR1 MNHEY and CDR2 SVGEGT. As DNA, the CDR3 is TGTGCCAGCAGTTACACCGGGTACGAGCAGTACTTC. Its translation is CASSYTGYEQYF.

This clonotype was observed at least ten times. The chain joins TRBV12-3 or TRBV12-4 to TRBJ2-4, with D possibly being TRBD1 or TRBD2 (5 bases each). Trimming took 5 bases from V and 3 from J, leaving 11 bases between them. The CDR3 is 14 amino acids. The CDR3 coding sequence is TGTGCCAGCAGTCCAGGGACCGGCAAAAACATTCAGTACTTC. It is translated as CASSPGTGKNIQYF.

This clonotype has ten or more counts. The chain joins TRBV7-9 to TRBJ2-2; 11 nucleotides agree with TRBD2. Germline-derived CDR1 and CDR2 are SEHNR and FQNEAQ (reference sequence). Unmatched junction bases numbered 4, after V lost 3 bases and J lost 7 bases. This CDR3 has 15 amino acids. This chain's CDR3 is CASSLTSGIGGELFF. CDR3 DNA sequence: TGTGCCAGCAGCTTGACTAGCGGGATTGGCGGGGAGCTGTTTTTT.

This clonotype has only a few counts. This sequence joins TRBV30 and TRBJ2-1; 9 bases line up with TRBD2. Germline V gene data show CDR1 as GTSNPN and CDR2 as SVGIG (reference sequence). V was pared by 4 bases and J by 8 bases, with 9 bases of the junction left unmatched. This CDR3 comprises 14 residues. The CDR3 sequence is CAWISAGGLHEQFF. In nucleotides, the CDR3 is TGTGCCTGGATTTCTGCGGGAGGGCTCCATGAGCAGTTCTTC.

This chain joins TRBV30 and TRBJ2-3; D possibly corresponds to TRBD2 (6 bases). The CDR3 totals 14 residues. Germline values: CDR1 GTSNPN, CDR2 SVGIG (reference sequence). Trimming removed 2 bases from V and 2 bases from J, with 11 bases in between. The CDR3 reads CAWSRGGITDTQYF. CDR3 DNA sequence: TGTGCCTGGAGTCGAGGCGGGATCACAGATACGCAGTATTTT.

Ten or more counts support this clonotype. The chain employs TRBV29-1 and TRBJ2-1; 13 positions match TRBD2. This CDR3 has 14 residues. In germline, CDR1 is SQVTM, CDR2 ANQGSEA. The J segment lost 8 bases and the V segment lost 3 bases, leaving 4 bases of the junction unmatched. The CDR3 sequence: CSVETGLAGDEQFF. For the CDR3, the DNA is TGCAGCGTTGAGACAGGACTAGCGGGAGATGAGCAGTTCTTC.

This clonotype was seen only a few times. V usage is TRBV24-1 and J usage is TRBJ2-2; D is unresolved. V dropped 0 bases and J dropped 3 bases, with 7 bases sitting between them. The CDR3 extends over 15 amino acids. Germline CDR1 reads KGHDR; CDR2 reads SFDVKD. The CDR3 DNA sequence: TGTGCCACCAGTGATTTGTCCTTATACACCGGGGAGCTGTTTTTT. The encoded protein is CATSDLSLYTGELFF.

This clonotype came up many times. The V call is TRBV2, the J call TRBJ2-7; D unresolved. This CDR3 has 14 residues. Germline CDR1 reads SNHLY; CDR2 reads FYNNEI. Trimming took off 4 bases at V and 0 bases at J, with 10 bases between the two ends. CDR3 sequence reads: CASSVGLSSYEQYF. The CDR3 nucleotides read TGTGCCAGCAGTGTGGGGTTGAGCTCCTACGAGCAGTACTTC. Combining the CDR3 with reference TRBV2 and TRBJ2-7 gives the whole variable domain EPEVTQTPSHQVTQMGQEVILRCVPISNHLYFYWYRQILGQKVEFLVSFYNNEISEKSEIFDDQFSVERPDGSNFTLKIRSTKLEDSAMYFCASSVGLSSYEQYFGPGTRLTVT.

With regard to this clonotype: A clone one base away is much larger, so this may be a read error. This chain links TRBV2 with TRBJ1-2; D remains unclear. The germline V gene has CDR1 SNHLY and CDR2 FYNNEI. This CDR3 region has 14 residues. The CDR3 nucleotides are TGTGCCAGCAGTTACAAGCCCGCTAACTATGGCTGCACCTTC. Protein product: CASSYKPANYGCTF.

This clonotype was seen many times. The chain is built from TRBV24-1 and TRBJ1-1, with a weak D call TRBD1 (6 bases). Trimming left V 2 bases short and J 0 bases short, with 15 bases between. Germline V gene sequence: CDR1 KGHDR, CDR2 SFDVKD. CDR3 length: 17 amino acids. The CDR3, as DNA: TGTGCCACCAGTGATTCTAAGGAGGGGGAGATGAACACTGAAGCTTTCTTT. It specifies CATSDSKEGEMNTEAFF.

In its sample, this clonotype was seen many times. The rearrangement links TRBV3-1 to TRBJ2-7, with 15 bases lining up with TRBD2. The V gene end was trimmed by 6 bases and the J gene end by 1 base; junction bases not matched to a gene: 4. Germline V lookup: CDR1 LGHDT, CDR2 YNNKEL (reference sequence). CDR3 size: 16 residues. The CDR3 DNA sequence: TGTGCCAGCAGACTGGGACTAGCGGGAGGTTCCTACGAGCAGTACTTC. It codes for CASRLGLAGGSYEQYF.

The chain is built from TRBV6-1 and TRBJ2-2; D uncertain. The CDR3 runs to 12 residues. Trimming took off 6 bases at V and 7 bases at J, with 9 bases between the two ends. Per the germline V gene, CDR1 is MNHNS and CDR2 is SASEGT. As DNA, the CDR3 is TGTGCCAGCAGGGGAAGCGTCGGGGAGCTGTTTTTT. It is translated as CASRGSVGELFF.

Here the CDR3 reads CATSDSSGNTIYF. For the CDR3, the DNA is TGTGCCACCAGCGACAGCTCTGGAAACACCATATATTTT. V usage is TRBV24-1 and J usage is TRBJ1-3, with D tentatively TRBD1 (5 bases). This CDR3 contains 13 residues. The V and J ends lost 7 bases and 0 bases respectively, with 6 bases between them. Germline lookup yields CDR1 KGHDR and CDR2 SFDVKD.

This clonotype was recorded at least ten times. In DNA, the CDR3 is TGTGCCAGCAGCTTAGGGACAGGGGGCTGGGAGACCCAGTACTTC. It codes for CASSLGTGGWETQYF. This chain links TRBV7-2 with TRBJ2-5; the match to TRBD1 covers 11 bases. Per germline, CDR1 SGHTA and CDR2 FQGNSA. The junction had 3 bases not matched to a gene; V was cut back by 1 base and J by 5 bases. The CDR3 runs 15 residues.

As for this clonotype: One base away lies a much larger clone, so this may be a sequencing read error. The chain couples TRBV2 to TRBJ1-1; D is perhaps TRBD1 (6 bases). Germline assignment: CDR1 SNHLY and CDR2 FYNNEI. CDR3 length: 13 residues. The ends were cut back, 8 bases at V and 7 bases at J, with 17 bases in the middle. The CDR3 region is CASLRSQGGEAFF. The DNA of the CDR3 is TGTGCCAGCCTGCGATCTCAAGGGGGTGAAGCTTTCTTT.

About this clonotype: Given a much more abundant clone one base away, this may be a read error. The rearrangement uses TRBV6-1 and TRBJ1-5, with D possibly being TRBD1 (6 bases). Germline V gives CDR1 MNHNS, CDR2 SASEGT. The germline V and J ends were trimmed by 5 bases and 0 bases, with 14 bases remaining between them. The CDR3 extends over 16 amino acids. For the CDR3, the DNA is TGTGCCAGCAGTCTAAAGGGGGGTTTTAGCAATCAGCCCCAGCATTTT. This gives the protein CASSLKGGFSNQPQHF.

At least ten counts were recorded for this clonotype. The chain combines TRBV12-3 or TRBV12-4 with TRBJ2-7; tentatively, D is TRBD1 or TRBD2 (5 bases each). V was cut by 6 bases and J by 3 bases, with 12 bases left in between. The CDR3 loop spans 13 amino acids. The CDR3 DNA is TGTGCCAGCAGAGCCGGGACCGTCTACGAGCAGTACTTC. Amino acids: CASRAGTVYEQYF.

The sample holds many counts of this clonotype. The J gene is TRBJ2-7, the V gene TRBV28; TRBD2 agrees at 7 bases. This CDR3 contains 15 residues. V lost 5 bases, J lost 4 bases, and 11 bases stayed unmatched. CDR1 MDHEN and CDR2 SYDVKM come from the germline V gene. The CDR3 loop is CASSVGGGSGYEQYF. The DNA for the CDR3 is TGTGCCAGCAGTGTCGGTGGCGGGAGTGGTTACGAGCAGTACTTC.

In this sample, this clonotype turned up many times. This chain links TRBV5-1 with TRBJ2-2; 9 bases map to TRBD2. The ends lost 4 bases at V and 0 bases at J; junction bases unmatched: 7. Germline CDR1 SGHRS, CDR2 YFSETQ. This CDR3 spans 17 amino acids. The CDR3 DNA reads as TGCGCCAGCAGCCGGGGGGGACTAGCCGCGAACACCGGGGAGCTGTTTTTT. It codes for CASSRGGLAANTGELFF.

This chain uses TRBV2 with TRBJ1-5; possible D gene TRBD1, 5 bases. V was trimmed by 6 bases and J by 9 bases, leaving 18 bases between them. Germline V CDR1 and CDR2: SNHLY, FYNNEI. The CDR3 runs 14 residues. DNA for the CDR3: TGTGCCAGCAGGCCTGTGTCGGGTGGGGGGCCCCAGCATTTT. It codes for CASRPVSGGGPQHF.

Many counts were recorded for this clonotype. V and J are TRBV7-2 and TRBJ1-1; 7 bases line up with TRBD1. The germline V gene encodes CDR1 SGHTA and CDR2 FQGNSA. The V segment lost 3 bases and the J segment 0 bases; nucleotides outside the gene matches: 1. This CDR3 region has 14 residues. This CDR3 is CASSFDRVNTEAFF. The CDR3 DNA sequence: TGTGCCAGCAGCTTCGACAGGGTGAACACTGAAGCTTTCTTT. Combining the CDR3 with reference TRBV7-2 and TRBJ1-1 gives the whole variable domain GAGVSQSPSNKVTEKGKDVELRCDPISGHTALYWYRQSLGQGLEFLIYFQGNSAPDKSGLPSDRFSAERTGGSVSTLTIQRTQQEDSAVYLCASSFDRVNTEAFFGQGTRLTVV.

This clonotype came up once. CDR3 in amino acids: CATSDHRDRGNEQFF. The CDR3 coding sequence is TGTGCCACCAGTGATCACCGGGACAGGGGCAATGAGCAGTTCTTC. The chain employs TRBV24-1 and TRBJ2-1; 10 bases agree with TRBD1. CDR1 and CDR2 (germline): KGHDR, SFDVKD. The CDR3 runs 15 residues. V gave up 3 bases and J gave up 6 bases; unmatched junction bases: 4.

The V gene is TRBV29-1, the J gene TRBJ1-1; D ambiguous. The V end lost 4 bases, the J end lost 0 bases, and 9 bases lay between the germline ends. Germline CDR1 SQVTM, CDR2 ANQGSEA. The CDR3 spans 13 residues. Written as DNA, the CDR3 is TGCAGCGTTGCAGGACGGTTGAACACTGAAGCTTTCTTT. It translates to CSVAGRLNTEAFF.

This clonotype was counted at least ten times. The chain uses TRBV12-5 and TRBJ1-1; D gene unclear. Trimming stripped 0 bases from V and 1 base from J, with 15 bases between. The CDR3 runs 17 residues. The germline V gene encodes CDR1 LGHNT and CDR2 FRNRAP. The CDR3 coding sequence is TGTGCTAGTGGTTTGGTGTTTGCGGGATTTGAGAACACTGAAGCTTTCTTT. It encodes CASGLVFAGFENTEAFF.